The 31 T cell receptor beta chains presented below share a single source sample, sequenced in a study of immune evolution from preneoplasia to lung adenocarcinoma. Sequencing used immunoSEQ multiplex PCR; TCRdb keeps in-frame clones, though not all of them. The table lists tens of thousands of clones, about 73% of them singletons. Sample: FFPE invasive lung adenocarcinoma tissue. Every receptor here comes from a person aged 55-75 years with lung adenocarcinoma.

V is TRBV9 and J is TRBJ2-7, with 10 bases lining up with TRBD1. After removal of 4 bases from V and 3 bases from J, the junction contained 4 bases not matched to a gene. Germline CDR1 is SGDLS and CDR2 is YYNGEE. The CDR3 is 14 amino acids. The CDR3 DNA sequence: TGTGCCAGCAGCCCCCGGACAGGGGGCTACGAGCAGTACTTC. The encoded protein is CASSPRTGGYEQYF.

This chain joins TRBV29-1 and TRBJ2-2; the D is unclear. The ends were cut back, 3 bases at V and 5 bases at J, with 7 bases in the middle. The CDR3 totals 12 residues. Germline V gene lookup returns CDR1 SQVTM and CDR2 ANQGSEA. The CDR3 sequence is CSVEVVTGELFF. The DNA for the CDR3 is TGCAGCGTTGAGGTAGTAACCGGGGAGCTGTTTTTT.

This clone was seen once. This chain joins TRBV4-1 and TRBJ2-3; 9 positions agree with TRBD2. This CDR3 has 16 residues. V gave up 4 bases and J gave up 0 bases; unmatched junction bases: 5. The germline gives CDR1 MGHRA, CDR2 YSYEKL. The CDR3 sequence is CASSRVAGASTDTQYF. The CDR3 region has the DNA TGCGCCAGCAGCCGTGTAGCGGGAGCTAGCACAGATACGCAGTATTTT.

As regards this clone: Within the sample, other DNA sequences also encode this same CDR3. This chain links TRBV28 with TRBJ1-5; D is possibly TRBD1 (5 bases). V was clipped by 6 bases and J by 5 bases, with 14 bases between them. CDR1 MDHEN and CDR2 SYDVKM come from the germline V gene. The CDR3 extends over 14 amino acids. The DNA for the CDR3 is TGTGCCAGCAGCTTAGACGGGGGAGATCAGCCCCAGCATTTT. This translates into CASSLDGGDQPQHF.

The chain joins TRBV7-9 to TRBJ1-2, with 7 nucleotides matching TRBD1. V lost 1 base, J lost 2 bases, and 1 base stayed unmatched. The CDR3 length is 14 residues. Germline CDR1 is SEHNR and CDR2 is FQNEAQ (reference sequence). CDR3 bases: TGTGCCAGCAGCTTAGGACAGGGAAACTATGGCTACACCTTC. Encoded protein: CASSLGQGNYGYTF.

V and J are TRBV19 and TRBJ2-1, with D possibly matching TRBD2 (7 bases). Trimming shortened V by 3 bases and J by 7 bases, and 25 bases separated the two germline ends. CDR1 and CDR2 (germline): LNHDA, SQIVND (reference sequence). CDR3 length equals 18 residues. This CDR3 reads CASSIRAGGGGVLNEQFF. CDR3 coding DNA: TGTGCCAGTAGTATCCGGGCCGGCGGAGGGGGGGTTTTAAATGAGCAGTTCTTC.

The chain is built from TRBV11-3 and TRBJ2-7; D not certain. The germline V gene has CDR1 SGHNT and CDR2 YENEEA. The CDR3 spans 12 residues. V was trimmed by 3 bases and J by 6 bases, leaving 9 bases between them. CDR3 in amino acids: CASSFPGGEQYF. In DNA form, the CDR3 reads TGTGCCAGCAGCTTCCCCGGCGGCGAGCAGTACTTC.

This chain links TRBV7-9 with TRBJ2-7; D may be TRBD1 or TRBD2 (5 bases each). The germline V and J ends were trimmed by 5 bases and 12 bases, with 17 bases remaining between them. This CDR3 has 12 amino acids. CDR1 and CDR2 from the germline V gene are SEHNR and FQNEAQ (reference sequence). The CDR3 nucleotides are TGTGCCAGCAGCCGGGACGTCTCTACTCGGTACTTC. Its translation: CASSRDVSTRYF.

This clone was seen only once. This chain connects TRBV7-8 to TRBJ2-1; tentative D call: TRBD2 (6 bases). The CDR3 contains 13 residues. Germline V CDR1 and CDR2: SGHVS, FQNEAQ. Trimming took 5 bases from V and 8 from J, leaving 13 bases between them. DNA of the CDR3: TGTGCCAGCAGCCATCAGCCGGGGGATGAGCAGTTCTTC. Its translation: CASSHQPGDEQFF.

The V gene is TRBV28, the J gene TRBJ1-4; D remains unclear. The CDR3 runs to 11 residues. Germline V gives CDR1 MDHEN, CDR2 SYDVKM. V lost 6 bases and J lost 8, with 7 bases in between. The CDR3 region is CASRQREKLFF. In nucleotides, the CDR3 is TGTGCCAGCAGACAAAGGGAAAAACTGTTTTTT.

Of note for this clone: Different DNA sequences within this sample yield the same CDR3. The chain combines TRBV7-4 with TRBJ2-7; 8 bases align to TRBD2. The CDR3 totals 17 residues. V gave up 2 bases and J gave up 3 bases; unmatched junction bases: 12. The V gene's germline CDR1 is SGHVT and CDR2 SQSDAQ. CDR3 nucleotides: TGTGCCAGCAGCTTAAGTCACTTGGCGGGAGGTAACTACGAGCAGTACTTC. It translates to CASSLSHLAGGNYEQYF.

V gene TRBV13 combines with J gene TRBJ2-7; D may correspond to TRBD1 or TRBD2 (5 bases each). This CDR3 comprises 14 residues. Trimming shortened V by 7 bases and J by 3 bases, and 16 bases separated the two germline ends. Germline loops: CDR1 PRHDT, CDR2 FYEKMQ (reference sequence). The CDR3 coding sequence is TGTGCCAGCACCCCCGGGGTGGGGGACTACGAGCAGTACTTC. Translating it yields CASTPGVGDYEQYF.

This clone was counted between two and nine times. The gene calls are TRBV7-6 and TRBJ1-5; D remains unclear. V was pared by 2 bases and J by 0 bases, with 14 bases between. CDR1 is SGHVS and CDR2 is FNYEAQ in the germline V gene. The CDR3 is 17 amino acids. The CDR3 here is CASSLIDGEYSNQPQHF. The CDR3 DNA follows: TGTGCCAGCAGCTTAATTGACGGAGAATATAGCAATCAGCCCCAGCATTTT.

The gene calls are TRBV5-4 and TRBJ2-5; the D gene is possibly TRBD1 (5 bases). The CDR3 is 14 residues long. Germline V gives CDR1 SGHNT, CDR2 YYREEE (reference sequence). The V end lost 0 bases, the J end lost 5 bases, and 11 bases lay between the germline ends. CDR3 residues: CASSLGAGPETQYF. CDR3 nucleotide sequence: TGTGCCAGCAGCTTGGGGGCAGGGCCGGAGACCCAGTACTTC.

In its sample, this clone was seen once. The chain couples TRBV6-5 to TRBJ1-2; 11 bases map to TRBD1. The V gene's germline CDR1 is MNHEY and CDR2 SVGAGI. The CDR3 contains 15 residues. The V and J ends lost 2 bases and 7 bases, in that order; junction bases with no gene match: 6. The CDR3: CASSYAFGTGGGYTF. The CDR3 DNA follows: TGTGCCAGCAGTTACGCTTTTGGGACAGGGGGTGGCTACACCTTC.

This rearrangement joins TRBV6-6 to TRBJ2-7; 9 positions match TRBD2. The germline V gene has CDR1 MNHNY and CDR2 SVGAGI (reference sequence). Germline trimming cut 0 bases from V and 3 bases from J; bases unmatched to any gene: 0. The CDR3 has 14 amino acids. CDR3 bases: TGTGCCAGCAGTTACTCGCGGGAGGGCTACGAGCAGTACTTC. This gives the protein CASSYSREGYEQYF.

With regard to this clone: In the same sample, other DNA sequences code for this CDR3. The CDR3 DNA reads TGTGCCTGGAGTGTAGTCTATACGCAGTATTTT. Residues: CAWSVVYTQYF. The chain has TRBV30 and TRBJ2-3; D is uncertain. The germline CDR1 and CDR2 sequences are GTSNPN and SVGIG (reference sequence). The CDR3 sequence is 11 residues long. V lost 0 bases, J lost 7 bases, and 5 bases lay in between.

This clone was seen once. The J gene is TRBJ1-5, the V gene TRBV11-2, with a tentative D call TRBD1 (5 bases). The CDR3 is 13 residues long. The germline CDR1 and CDR2 sequences are SGHAT and FQNNGV. Trimming cost V 5 bases and J 6 bases, with 11 bases left between them. The CDR3: CASSPQRGQPQHF. In DNA, the CDR3 is TGTGCCAGCAGCCCCCAGAGGGGTCAGCCCCAGCATTTT.

V gene TRBV2 combines with J gene TRBJ1-4; D remains ambiguous. This CDR3 is 15 amino acids long. CDR1 and CDR2 from the germline V gene are SNHLY and FYNNEI. V shed 8 bases and J shed 2 bases, with 15 bases lying between them. The CDR3 DNA is TGTGCCAGCCGACCGAAAGGCATTACTAATGAAAAACTGTTTTTT. Protein product: CASRPKGITNEKLFF.

This clone has only one observation. The chain has TRBV19 and TRBJ1-5, with D uncertain. The germline CDR1 and CDR2 sequences are LNHDA and SQIVND (reference sequence). CDR3 size: 13 residues. V shed 3 bases and J shed 6 bases, with 9 bases lying between them. The CDR3 sequence is CASSIRDLQPQHF. DNA for the CDR3: TGTGCCAGTAGTATTAGGGATCTTCAGCCCCAGCATTTT.

The J gene is TRBJ2-1, the V gene TRBV11-2; TRBD2 is a possible D gene (6 bases). Trimming cost V 2 bases and J 6 bases, with 11 bases left between them. The CDR3 runs 14 residues. Germline CDR1 and CDR2: SGHAT and FQNNGV. The CDR3 reads CASSLSGTPNEQFF. The CDR3 DNA sequence: TGTGCCAGCAGCTTATCCGGGACTCCCAATGAGCAGTTCTTC.

The V and J genes are TRBV9 and TRBJ2-2, with a possible D match to TRBD2 (5 bases). The V end lost 5 bases, the J end lost 7 bases, and 9 bases lay between the germline ends. Germline V gene sequence: CDR1 SGDLS, CDR2 YYNGEE. This CDR3 comprises 12 residues. CDR3 protein: CASSLRGGELFF. CDR3 DNA: TGTGCCAGCAGTCTTCGGGGCGGGGAGCTGTTTTTT.

This chain links TRBV10-3 with TRBJ2-7; perhaps D is TRBD1 or TRBD2 (6 bases each). This CDR3 spans 15 amino acids. Per germline, CDR1 ENHRY and CDR2 SYGVKD. Trimming took 0 bases from V and 5 from J, leaving 14 bases between them. This chain's CDR3 is CAISESGGGWDEQYF. DNA of the CDR3: TGTGCCATCAGTGAGTCGGGGGGCGGTTGGGACGAGCAGTACTTC.

The chain carries TRBV11-2 and TRBJ2-1, with D maybe TRBD2 (7 bases). The germline CDR1 and CDR2 sequences are SGHAT and FQNNGV. This CDR3 is built from 15 residues. The V and J ends lost 2 bases and 5 bases respectively, with 13 bases between them. DNA of the CDR3: TGTGCCAGCAGCTTAAGGGGGAGGGCAGACAATGAGCAGTTCTTC. Translated, it gives CASSLRGRADNEQFF. Filled out from reference TRBV11-2 and TRBJ2-1, the complete variable domain reads EAGVAQSPRYKIIEKRQSVAFWCNPISGHATLYWYQQILGQGPKLLIQFQNNGVVDDSQLPKDRFSAERLKGVDSTLKIQPAKLEDSAVYLCASSLRGRADNEQFFGPGTRLTVL.

The J gene is TRBJ1-3, the V gene TRBV2, with a possible D match to TRBD1 (5 bases). V lost 4 bases and J lost 4, with 14 bases in between. The CDR3 spans 15 residues. CDR1 and CDR2 from the germline V gene are SNHLY and FYNNEI. The CDR3 DNA follows: TGTGCCAGCAGTGTGGACACTCTCTCCGGAAACACCATATATTTT. Encoded protein: CASSVDTLSGNTIYF.

In this sample, this clone turned up a few times. The rearrangement uses TRBV11-2 and TRBJ2-7; TRBD1 matches 10 bases. CDR1 and CDR2 from the germline V gene are SGHAT and FQNNGV. V shed 7 bases and J 5 bases; nucleotides not matched to a gene: 8. The CDR3 spans 14 residues. The CDR3 reads CASTPGTGVNEQYF. The CDR3 DNA is TGTGCCAGCACCCCCGGGACAGGGGTCAACGAGCAGTACTTC.

The chain carries TRBV28 and TRBJ1-2, with D tentatively TRBD1 (5 bases). CDR1 is MDHEN and CDR2 is SYDVKM in the germline V gene. Between the trimmed V and J ends, which lost 3 bases and 4 bases, there was a span of 15 bases. CDR3 length: 15 amino acids. The CDR3 DNA reads TGTGCCAGCAGTTTGGGACTCCTAACCTCCTATGGCTACACCTTC. This translates into CASSLGLLTSYGYTF.

This clone was recorded a few times. The chain joins TRBV5-4 to TRBJ2-6, with D unresolved. This CDR3 region has 16 residues. The germline V and J ends were trimmed by 2 bases and 0 bases, with 9 bases remaining between them. From germline, CDR1 is SGHNT and CDR2 YYREEE (reference sequence). CDR3 bases: TGTGCCAGCAGCTTACCCCCAGGCTCTGGGGCCAACGTCCTGACTTTC. It yields the protein CASSLPPGSGANVLTF.

This chain connects TRBV20-1 to TRBJ1-2; D not certain. This CDR3 has 10 residues. Looked up from germline, CDR1 is DFQATT and CDR2 is SNEGSKA (reference sequence). V dropped 6 bases and J dropped 5 bases, with 7 bases sitting between them. DNA for the CDR3: TGCAGTGCCTTTGAATATGGCTACACCTTC. It specifies CSAFEYGYTF.

The chain is built from TRBV18 and TRBJ2-5; D gene unclear. Trimming cost V 3 bases and J 3 bases, with 8 bases left between them. Germline CDR1 is KGHSH and CDR2 is LQKENI. The CDR3 totals 13 residues. The CDR3 DNA reads TGTGCCAGCTCACCCGCCACCGAAGAGACCCAGTACTTC. This translates into CASSPATEETQYF.

This clone was seen once. This rearrangement joins TRBV12-5 to TRBJ2-7; 8 bases are shared with TRBD2. The V gene end was trimmed by 7 bases and the J gene end by 2 bases; junction bases not matched to a gene: 7. Germline values: CDR1 LGHNT, CDR2 FRNRAP. The length of the CDR3 is 14 residues. This chain's CDR3 is CASASSGGAYEQYF. CDR3 bases: TGTGCTAGTGCCTCAAGCGGGGGAGCCTACGAGCAGTACTTC.